Here is one T cell receptor beta chain with its context. Its antigen specificity is not known. No clone much larger than this one lies a single base away; base qualities are absent. TCR beta CDR3 regions were amplified by multiplex PCR with the immunoSEQ immune profiling system according to the manufacturer's instructions. Sequencing was performed on an Illumina NextSeq system. The authors processed their data as follows. Sequence data were processed on the immunoSEQ Analyzer platform, and clonality was computed as the square root of Simpson's index of productive rearrangements. Jensen-Shannon distance served as the measure of similarity in V and J usage, while OLGA was used to compute CDR3 generation probabilities. The immuneACCESS database (August 2020) and VDJdb (December 2020) were searched for shared CDR3 sequences. Held by TCRdb, this immuneACCESS table contains in-frame sequences only and omits some clones. Under half of the omission traces to an unresolved V gene where checked; the cause of the rest is unknown. D and trimming were read from the DNA, whereas the V and J calls and clone size are those reported in that table. This sample gives around 10,000 clones in total; just over 99% of them show up just once. Clones ranked in the top ten supply less than 0.55% of the sample.

The data derive from a study of monozygotic twins with cystic fibrosis (dated by TCRdb to the early 2020s). Study-wide context: Barcoded libraries were prepared from three micrograms of fragmented DNA with approximately 15 PCR cycles. TCR beta repertoires were compared within and between 16 monozygotic twin pairs with cystic fibrosis so that genetic influence on V and J gene usage could be assessed. Ten female and six male twin pairs, aged about 2.0 to 36.4 years (median approximately 9.5 years) and mostly children and adolescents, were included in the cohort. Twins were ranked among 850 to 1,200 cohort participants for weight-for-height and FEVPerc (FEV1 disease centile) at the day of blood sampling. Data for three of the twin pairs had already been reported earlier in a different context.

The twin pairs came from the European Cystic Fibrosis Twin and Sibling Study Cohort, which recruited patients from more than 150 CF clinics across 14 European countries. Zygosity and CFTR genotype were confirmed in-house, and zygosity was tested by multiplex PCR of nine short tandem repeat loci. Peripheral blood was sampled from each twin, and clinical parameters were recorded on the day of blood sampling. Phenol/chloroform extraction was used to isolate genomic DNA from peripheral blood cells, and the DNA was then kept in TE buffer at 4 degrees C. Paper-wide results and their limitations: Simpson clonality tended to be low (median around 0.0094), which suggests a naive-dominated repertoire, although clonality was higher in the most severely affected patients. Nucleotide-identical clonotype sharing was significantly higher within monozygotic CF twin pairs than between unrelated CF individuals (P = 0.000026, Mann-Whitney). No association turned up between shared CDR3 numbers and age, concordance or disease severity, and the cohort was small. V gene usage was most similar to the co-twin in 13 of 16 pairs, and J usage was most similar to the co-twin in 8 of 16 pairs, which suggests genetic constraints.

Sequenced: blood. The clonotype was recovered from a man aged 18 to 30 with cystic fibrosis.

Here the CDR3 is given as CASSVGQLSSGNTIYF. The nucleotide sequence reads TGTGCCAGCAGTGTGGGACAGTTAAGCTCTGGAAACACCATATATTTT. The V gene is TRBV28 and the J gene is TRBJ1-3, and 7 junction bases match TRBD1. The germline V gene yields MDHEN for CDR1 and SYDVKM for CDR2. From the cysteine up to the phenylalanine, the CDR3 has a length of 16 residues. Only CDR3 DNA is held: 48 bases, read in frame from base 1. Compared with germline, V lacks 5 bases and J lacks 0 bases; bases without a gene match: 7.